This TCR beta chain emerged from a study of blood T cell repertoires in COVID-19. Study-level information: Acute and convalescent COVID-19 samples came from the United States, Italy and Spain. The cDNA or gDNA used as material had been derived from T cells, B-cell-depleted T cells, or PBMCs.

CDR1 is SGHVS, CDR2 FQNEAQ, per germline. CDR3 size: 16 residues. Trimming shortened V by 1 base and J by 2 bases, and 15 bases separated the two germline ends. In the original processing: Reference gene primers were amplified, and this amplification served to estimate nucleated cell counts. Measured with immunoSEQ multiplex PCR; TCRdb has only the in-frame clones, and not every one. The V and J calls and the clone size are those of that table, but D and trimming were determined from the DNA. The top ten clones hold 20% to 30% of a sample with under 100,000 clones, 81% of them seen once. The sequence was collected from a man older than 75 with active or convalescent COVID-19. This chain connects TRBV7-8 to TRBJ2-7; TRBD1 might be the D (5 bases). What was sequenced was peripheral blood. For the CDR3, the DNA is TGTGCCAGCAGCTTAGGATTAGAGACAGTGACCTACGAGCAGTACTTC. Translation: CASSLGLETVTYEQYF.